These 2 T cell receptor beta chains originate from one sample sequenced in a study of blood T cell repertoires in COVID-19. The data were produced by immunoSEQ multiplex PCR, yet TCRdb's version contains in-frame clones alone and is incomplete. The repertoire consists of 350,000 or so clones, with roughly 84% occurring once and the leading ten covering 0.9% to 1.2%. Sequencing was carried out using PBMCs or T cells enriched from blood (not recorded which). The receptors were gathered from a woman in her twenties or thirties who had recovered from COVID-19.

The chain employs TRBV21-1 and TRBJ1-5. TRBV21-1 is a pseudogene. This CDR3 comprises 15 residues. The CDR3: CASRHVGVNNQPQHF. The CDR3 DNA reads as TGTGCCAGCAGGCACGTCGGGGTAAACAATCAGCCCCAGCATTTT.

The chain employs TRBV19 and TRBJ1-4; 8 nucleotides match TRBD1. V lost 3 bases and J lost 7; bases outside the gene matches: 4. CDR3 size: 14 residues. Germline CDR1 and CDR2: LNHDA and SQIVND (reference sequence). In nucleotides, the CDR3 is TGTGCCAGTAGTATTACAGGGGGGCCTGAAAAACTGTTTTTT. Its translation is CASSITGGPEKLFF.